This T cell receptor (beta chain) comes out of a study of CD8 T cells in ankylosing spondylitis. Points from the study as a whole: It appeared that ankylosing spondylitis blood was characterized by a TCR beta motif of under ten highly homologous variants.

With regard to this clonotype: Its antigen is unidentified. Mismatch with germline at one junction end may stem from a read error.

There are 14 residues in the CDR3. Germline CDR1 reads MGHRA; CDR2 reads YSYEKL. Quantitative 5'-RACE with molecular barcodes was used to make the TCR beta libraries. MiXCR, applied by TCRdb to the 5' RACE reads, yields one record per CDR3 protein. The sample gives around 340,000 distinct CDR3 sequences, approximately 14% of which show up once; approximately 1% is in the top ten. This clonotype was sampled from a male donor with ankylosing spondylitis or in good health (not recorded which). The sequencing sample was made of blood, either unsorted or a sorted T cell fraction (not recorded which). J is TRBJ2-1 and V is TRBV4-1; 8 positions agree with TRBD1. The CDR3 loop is CASSLQSDRTGLVF. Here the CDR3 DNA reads TGCGCCAGCAGCCTTCAGTCTGATAGGACAGGGCTCGTCTTC.